Presented here are 28 T cell receptor beta chains from one specimen sequenced in a study of CD8 T cells in ankylosing spondylitis (dated by TCRdb to 2016 to 2017). Libraries were built with 5' RACE. The sequencing machine was an Illumina HiSeq 2500. Through fastp at Q25 and MiXCR, TCRdb rebuilt clones from the public reads, retaining in-frame beta chains. Rows merge per CDR3 protein into single entries with the most common DNA and genes. The sample data list approximately 220,000 distinct CDR3 sequences, and about a quarter of these were observed just once. Approximately 6.6% of the sample comes from the top ten. Sequencing was done on a sample of blood, either unsorted or a sorted T cell fraction (not recorded which). The source is a male donor with ankylosing spondylitis or in good health (not recorded which).

This clonotype was counted at least ten times. The chain carries TRBV12-3 or TRBV12-4 and TRBJ2-3, with a tentative D call TRBD1 (6 bases). The CDR3 is made up of 13 amino acids. The V end was cut by 7 bases, the J end by 2 bases, with 10 bases between. CDR3 DNA sequence: TGTGCCAGCATGGGGGCAGCCACAGATACGCAGTATTTT. It codes for CASMGAATDTQYF.

The table lists this clonotype with many counts. This chain connects TRBV3-1 to TRBJ2-1; TRBD2 agrees at 9 bases. Germline lookup yields CDR1 LGHDT and CDR2 YNNKEL (reference sequence). V was clipped by 1 base and J by 6 bases; unmatched bases: 7. The CDR3 runs to 16 residues. CDR3 sequence (DNA): TGTGCCAGCAGCCAAGCCCCGGGCGGGAGGGCCAATGAGCAGTTCTTC. The encoded protein is CASSQAPGGRANEQFF.

V is TRBV29-1 and J is TRBJ2-7; 11 nucleotides agree with TRBD1. CDR3 length: 12 residues. Germline V lookup: CDR1 SQVTM, CDR2 ANQGSEA. Germline trimming cut 7 bases from V and 5 bases from J; bases unmatched to any gene: 4. The CDR3 sequence is CSAKGQGDEQYF. The CDR3 DNA reads as TGCAGCGCTAAGGGACAGGGGGACGAGCAGTACTTC.

This clonotype was recorded a few times. The rearrangement joins TRBV6-1 to TRBJ2-1; 14 positions agree with TRBD2. CDR3 length equals 13 residues. The V gene end was trimmed by 5 bases and the J gene end by 16 bases; junction bases not matched to a gene: 7. In germline, CDR1 is MNHNS, CDR2 SASEGT. The CDR3 here is CASSKGGLAGGFF. The DNA for the CDR3 is TGTGCCAGCAGTAAAGGCGGACTAGCGGGAGGTTTCTTC.

This clonotype has a handful of counts. The J gene is TRBJ2-1, the V gene TRBV7-8; 11 positions agree with TRBD2. V trimming: 4 bases; J trimming: 9 bases; junction bases outside the gene matches: 11. The CDR3 covers 16 residues. Germline assignment: CDR1 SGHVS and CDR2 FQNEAQ. CDR3 bases: TGTGCCAGCAGCTGGGGGCAGGGACTAGCGGTAGGTGAGCAGTTCTTC. It encodes CASSWGQGLAVGEQFF.

This rearrangement joins TRBV20-1 to TRBJ2-7; weak D call: TRBD2 (7 bases). Trimming shortened V by 0 bases and J by 3 bases, and 18 bases separated the two germline ends. Germline assignment: CDR1 DFQATT and CDR2 SNEGSKA (reference sequence). The CDR3 covers 16 residues. CDR3 residues: CSARDGARGLLYEQYF. The CDR3 nucleotides read TGCAGTGCTAGAGATGGGGCCAGGGGACTACTCTACGAGCAGTACTTC.

This clonotype showed up many times. The V call is TRBV5-1, the J call TRBJ1-1, with no clear D. V was pared by 0 bases and J by 1 base, with 7 bases between. The germline V gene has CDR1 SGHRS and CDR2 YFSETQ. The CDR3 sequence is 14 residues long. CDR3 residues: CASSLAAGNTEAFF. CDR3 nucleotide sequence: TGCGCCAGCAGCTTGGCGGCGGGGAACACTGAAGCTTTCTTT.

The chain has TRBV5-1 and TRBJ2-1, with D maybe TRBD2 (6 bases). Trimming cost V 4 bases and J 5 bases, with 16 bases left between them. Per germline, CDR1 SGHRS and CDR2 YFSETQ. The CDR3 contains 15 residues. The CDR3 DNA reads as TGCGCCAGCAGCGTGACTAGTCGGGGTGACAATGAGCAGTTCTTC. This translates into CASSVTSRGDNEQFF.

The chain employs TRBV20-1 and TRBJ2-1, with a tentative D call TRBD1 (6 bases). The CDR3 covers 16 residues. Germline loops: CDR1 DFQATT, CDR2 SNEGSKA (reference sequence). Trimming removed 0 bases at V and 5 bases at J, with 17 bases between. This chain's CDR3 is CSARDIVGGLDNEQFF. DNA of the CDR3: TGCAGTGCTAGAGATATTGTTGGGGGCTTGGACAATGAGCAGTTCTTC.

The gene calls are TRBV9 and TRBJ2-5; 13 nucleotides line up with TRBD2. V was clipped by 4 bases and J by 0 bases; unmatched bases: 6. The CDR3 contains 17 residues. Germline V gene sequence: CDR1 SGDLS, CDR2 YYNGEE. CDR3 amino acids: CASSPGLAGSYQETQYF. CDR3 DNA sequence: TGTGCCAGCAGCCCGGGACTAGCGGGGTCCTACCAAGAGACCCAGTACTTC. The full variable domain, with the rest looked up from reference TRBV9 and TRBJ2-5, is DSGVTQTPKHLITATGQRVTLRCSPRSGDLSVYWYQQSLDQGLQFLIQYYNGEERAKGNILERFSAQQFPDLHSELNLSSLELGDSALYFCASSPGLAGSYQETQYFGPGTRLLVL.

The sample holds many counts of this clonotype. Here the CDR3 reads CASIPRPGPYTF. The CDR3 DNA reads TGTGCCAGCATCCCCAGACCGGGCCCCTACACCTTC. V gene TRBV12-3 or TRBV12-4 combines with J gene TRBJ1-2; D remains unclear. V was trimmed by 7 bases and J by 10 bases, leaving 16 bases between them. The CDR3 runs to 12 residues.

The table lists this clonotype with many counts. J is TRBJ2-5 and V is TRBV12-3 or TRBV12-4; the match to TRBD2 covers 10 bases. V trimming: 2 bases; J trimming: 6 bases; junction bases outside the gene matches: 6. The CDR3 totals 15 residues. The CDR3 nucleotides are TGTGCCAGCAGTTTACAGAGCGGGAGGGCGCAGACCCAGTACTTC. It encodes CASSLQSGRAQTQYF.

This clonotype was recorded many times. The rearrangement links TRBV12-3 or TRBV12-4 to TRBJ2-2, with D perhaps matching TRBD2 (6 bases). The CDR3 contains 14 residues. Trimming pared 3 bases from V and 6 bases from J, leaving 11 bases between. CDR3 region: CASSFTGVSGELFF. DNA of the CDR3: TGTGCCAGCAGTTTCACGGGGGTGTCCGGGGAGCTGTTTTTT.

In its sample, this clonotype was seen many times. The genes are TRBV29-1 and TRBJ2-7, with D maybe TRBD1 (5 bases). The V end lost 6 bases, the J end lost 2 bases, and 17 bases lay between the germline ends. Per the germline V gene, CDR1 is SQVTM and CDR2 is ANQGSEA. This CDR3 has 14 residues. CDR3 sequence (DNA): TGCAGCGTCGTTTATCAGGGCAGGGCCTACGAGCAGTACTTC. Amino acid sequence: CSVVYQGRAYEQYF.

This clonotype was counted between two and nine times. The chain uses TRBV20-1 and TRBJ1-1; D gene uncertain. Per germline, CDR1 DFQATT and CDR2 SNEGSKA (reference sequence). The CDR3 length is 13 residues. Trimming pared 5 bases from V and 4 bases from J, leaving 14 bases between. This chain's CDR3 is CSASRPPGTEAFF. As DNA, the CDR3 is TGCAGTGCTTCCAGGCCACCCGGCACTGAAGCTTTCTTT.

This clonotype appeared many times. The chain carries TRBV3-1 and TRBJ2-7, with D perhaps being TRBD1 or TRBD2 (6 bases each). V lost 2 bases and J 2 bases, leaving 13 bases between the germline ends. The CDR3 contains 15 residues. Per the germline V gene, CDR1 is LGHDT and CDR2 is YNNKEL (reference sequence). The CDR3: CASSQKKGGTYEQYF. In DNA form, the CDR3 reads TGTGCCAGCAGCCAAAAAAAGGGGGGAACCTACGAGCAGTACTTC.

At least ten counts were recorded for this clonotype. One end of the junction varies from germline; a read error may be responsible. The CDR3 DNA reads as TGTGCTAGCAGCCCACAAGAGGTGAACACTGAAGCTTTCTTT. Amino acid sequence: CASSPQEVNTEAFF. V gene TRBV7-7 combines with J gene TRBJ1-1; D call uncertain. The CDR3 spans 14 residues. Germline V gene sequence: CDR1 SSHAT, CDR2 FNYEAQ (reference sequence).

The CDR3: CASSLRGLAGSYNEQFF. The CDR3 nucleotides read TGTGCCAGCAGCTTGAGGGGACTAGCGGGAAGCTACAATGAGCAGTTCTTC. This sequence joins TRBV5-5 and TRBJ2-1; TRBD2 aligns across 13 bases. The length of the CDR3 is 17 residues. The junction had 4 bases not matched to a gene; V was cut back by 1 base and J by 3 bases. Germline CDR1 reads SGHKS; CDR2 reads YYEKEE (reference sequence).

This sequence joins TRBV20-1 and TRBJ2-1, with 10 bases fitting TRBD2. Losses at the gene ends were 2 bases for V and 0 bases for J; bases not matched to a gene: 4. The length of the CDR3 is 16 residues. CDR1 DFQATT and CDR2 SNEGSKA come from the germline V gene (reference sequence). The CDR3 region is CSARLGLAISYNEQFF. CDR3 DNA sequence: TGCAGTGCTAGATTGGGACTAGCGATCTCCTACAATGAGCAGTTCTTC.

This clonotype was counted at least ten times. The rearrangement uses TRBV12-3 or TRBV12-4 and TRBJ2-3; the D is unclear. V was shortened by 6 bases and J by 1 base, with 8 bases between the two germline ends. CDR3 length: 13 amino acids. CDR3 amino acids: CASSLFRTDTQYF. As DNA, the CDR3 is TGTGCCAGCAGCCTATTTCGCACAGATACGCAGTATTTT.

This clonotype was seen a few times. V and J are TRBV18 and TRBJ2-7; 7 nucleotides match TRBD2. Germline values: CDR1 KGHSH, CDR2 LQKENI. Unmatched junction bases numbered 6, after V lost 3 bases and J lost 4 bases. CDR3 length: 14 residues. The CDR3 nucleotides are TGTGCCAGCTCACCTCCGGGAGGAGGATACGAGCAGTACTTC. Translating it yields CASSPPGGGYEQYF.

The sample holds many counts of this clonotype. The gene calls are TRBV7-9 and TRBJ2-1, with 12 bases fitting TRBD1. Germline V gene sequence: CDR1 SEHNR, CDR2 FQNEAQ (reference sequence). The CDR3 covers 17 residues. The V and J ends lost 5 bases and 7 bases, in that order; junction bases with no gene match: 12. In nucleotides, the CDR3 is TGTGCCAGCAGCAACCAGCCCGGGACAGGGGGCCGAAATGAGCAGTTCTTC. Amino acid sequence: CASSNQPGTGGRNEQFF.

This chain links TRBV7-3 with TRBJ2-1; 8 nucleotides match TRBD2. Germline V gene lookup returns CDR1 SGHTA and CDR2 FQGTGA. With 2 bases clipped from V and 6 bases from J, the junction kept 3 bases outside the gene matches. This CDR3 spans 14 amino acids. The CDR3 region has the DNA TGTGCCAGCAGCTTACAGGGGACTAGCAATGAGCAGTTCTTC. This encodes CASSLQGTSNEQFF.

Many counts were recorded for this clonotype. This chain joins TRBV6-5 and TRBJ1-1; D remains ambiguous. Trimming removed 0 bases at V and 4 bases at J, with 9 bases between. The CDR3 has 14 amino acids. Germline V gives CDR1 MNHEY, CDR2 SVGAGI. CDR3: CASSYSPVSTEAFF. The CDR3 coding sequence is TGTGCCAGCAGTTACTCGCCAGTCAGCACTGAAGCTTTCTTT.

This clonotype was seen a few times. The CDR3 protein is CSTPGLTNTGELFF. The CDR3 DNA reads TGCAGTACTCCGGGACTAACGAACACCGGGGAGCTGTTTTTT. This chain links TRBV20-1 with TRBJ2-2; 7 bases fit TRBD2. The germline gives CDR1 DFQATT, CDR2 SNEGSKA (reference sequence). The V gene end was trimmed by 8 bases and the J gene end by 0 bases; junction bases not matched to a gene: 6. The CDR3 loop spans 14 amino acids.

This clonotype was observed a few times. The rearrangement links TRBV20-1 to TRBJ2-1; no definite D call. V was trimmed by 2 bases and J by 3 bases, leaving 5 bases between them. The germline gives CDR1 DFQATT, CDR2 SNEGSKA (reference sequence). The CDR3 runs 12 residues. The CDR3 is CSARLDYNEQFF. The CDR3 DNA is TGCAGTGCTAGACTAGACTACAATGAGCAGTTCTTC.

In its sample, this clonotype was seen many times. This chain connects TRBV5-1 to TRBJ1-1; D gene unclear. Germline V CDR1 and CDR2: SGHRS, YFSETQ. This CDR3 spans 14 amino acids. Trimming removed 0 bases from V and 2 bases from J, with 8 bases in between. In DNA, the CDR3 is TGCGCCAGCAGCTTGGAGGTCCACAACACTGAAGCTTTCTTT. As protein: CASSLEVHNTEAFF.

Points on this clonotype: The germline gene is not matched at one end of the junction; a read error may be the cause. J is TRBJ1-2 and V is TRBV29-1, with 7 nucleotides matching TRBD1. Germline V gives CDR1 SQVTM, CDR2 ANQGSEA. The CDR3 loop spans 11 amino acids. CDR3 protein: CSVEGQGGYAF. The CDR3 DNA sequence: TGCAGCGTTGAAGGGCAGGGGGGCTACGCCTTC.